The rows below give T cell receptor beta chains drawn from one sample of a study of PD-L1 blockade in urothelial cancer. The protocol was immunoSEQ multiplex PCR, while the TCRdb copy is restricted to in-frame clones and leaves out a portion. This repertoire shows 95,000 to 100,000 clones, roughly 91% found once; its top ten account for about 2%. The specimen was PBMCs, collected around atezolizumab (anti-PD-L1) treatment. These receptors came from a man between 60 and 75 years old with urothelial cancer. CDR3s include the opening cysteine and the closing phenylalanine or tryptophan. The D gene is left open where the match is weak. Clone size is not always given. Where it is, it says once, few, many or a class for expanded clones.

>-|TRBD1|15|TRBJ2-1|TRBV7-9
TGTGCCAGCACTAGAGGGGGCCTTGGCGACAATGAGCAGTTCTTC
CASTRGGLGDNEQFF
>-|-|14|TRBJ2-2|TRBV7-6
TGTGCCAGCAGCTTAGGAGAGAGGCCCGGGGAGCTGTTTTTT
CASSLGERPGELFF
>-|TRBD1|16|TRBJ2-4|TRBV2
TGTGCCAGCAGTGCCGAGGGACAGGGGATCCCAAACATTCAGTACTTC
CASSAEGQGIPNIQYF
>-|TRBD2|17|TRBJ2-5|TRBV7-8
TGTGCCAGCAGCTTAATAGGCCGGACTAGCGGAAAAGAGACCCAGTACTTC
CASSLIGRTSGKETQYF
>-|TRBD2|16|TRBJ2-1|TRBV28
TGTGCCAGCAGTTTATCCGCTAGCGGAGGCTACAATGAGCAGTTCTTC
CASSLSASGGYNEQFF
>-|-|14|TRBJ2-1|TRBV11-2
TGTGCCAGCAGCTTAGCAGGTAGGGGCCATGAGCAGTTCTTC
CASSLAGRGHEQFF
>-|-|13|TRBJ2-7|TRBV11-3
TGTGCCAGCAGCTTAGTAGCCGCTTACGAGCAGTACTTC
CASSLVAAYEQYF
>-|TRBD1|15|TRBJ2-2|TRBV7-3
TGTGCCAGCAGCCCGACAGGGGTCAACACCGGGGAGCTGTTTTTT
CASSPTGVNTGELFF
>-|-|12|TRBJ2-7|TRBV29-1
TGCAGCGTTAACGAGGGTACCTACGAGCAGTACTTC
CSVNEGTYEQYF
>-|-|14|TRBJ2-3|TRBV19
TGTGCCAGTGGACCCCAGGGTGCCACAGATACGCAGTATTTT
CASGPQGATDTQYF
>few|-|13|TRBJ1-5|TRBV6-5
TGTGCCAGCAGTTACGGGGCCGACCAGCCCCAGCATTTT
CASSYGADQPQHF
>-|-|15|TRBJ2-3|TRBV5-1
TGCGCCAGCAGCTTGGAGGGGAAGAGCACAGATACGCAGTATTTT
CASSLEGKSTDTQYF
>-|-|12|TRBJ1-1|TRBV5-1
TGCGCCAGCAGCCGGCGGGACACTGAAGCTTTCTTT
CASSRRDTEAFF
>-|-|14|TRBJ2-2|TRBV5-1
TGCGCCAGCAGCCCTAGGACGAACACCGGGGAGCTGTTTTTT
CASSPRTNTGELFF
>-|-|15|TRBJ1-3|TRBV30
TGTGCCTGGAGCCGGGACTCCGGCTTAGGAAACACCATATATTTT
CAWSRDSGLGNTIYF
>-|TRBD1|15|TRBJ1-1|TRBV11-3
TGTGCCAGCAGCTTAATGACAGGGGTCCGTTCTGAAGCTTTCTTT
CASSLMTGVRSEAFF
>-|-|16|TRBJ2-2|TRBV5-4
TGTGCCAGCAGCCCCTCGGGGATTGGTATCACCGGGGAGCTGTTTTTT
CASSPSGIGITGELFF
>few|-|14|TRBJ1-4|TRBV5-1
TGCGCCAGCACCCCTGACTCAACTAATGAAAAACTGTTTTTT
CASTPDSTNEKLFF
>-|-|14|TRBJ1-2|TRBV19
TGTGCCAGTAGTATGATAGGGGGGGTGTATGGCTACACCTTC
CASSMIGGVYGYTF
>-|-|13|TRBJ2-1|TRBV7-3
TGTGCCAGCAGCTTAGAGGGTATGAGTGAGCAGTTCTTC
CASSLEGMSEQFF
>-|-|13|TRBJ1-2|TRBV5-1
TGCGCCAGCAGCTTGGCGGAGTACTATGGCTACACCTTC
CASSLAEYYGYTF
>once|-|11|TRBJ1-4|TRBV29-1
TGCAGCGTCGGGTCCGGCGAAAAACTGTTTTTT
CSVGSGEKLFF
>-|-|13|TRBJ2-5|TRBV13
TGTGCCAGCAGCTCAAGACTAGAAGAGACCCAGTACTTC
CASSSRLEETQYF